The source of this TCR beta chain is a study of cytomegalovirus exposure and HLA in healthy donors. PCR primers comprised 60 Vbeta and 13 Jbeta primers. Measured with immunoSEQ multiplex PCR; TCRdb has only the in-frame clones, and not every one. The top ten hold 2.7% of the sample, which has 95,000 to 150,000 clones, about 74% seen once. General study points: Rates of TCR association differed by HLA locus in a later analysis, with DRB1 highest and HLA-C lowest. Prediction of most subjects' HLA-A and HLA-B alleles by TCR beta sequences was reportedly accurate. Excluded were some V segments that proved indistinguishable, including TRBV6-2 and TRBV6-3.

Trimming shortened V by 0 bases and J by 6 bases, and 12 bases separated the two germline ends. CDR3 length: 14 residues. CDR1 is LGHNA, CDR2 YNFKEQ, per germline. With regard to this clone: Its matching antigen is unknown.

Input material: PBMCs. The gene calls are TRBV4-2 and TRBJ2-7; weak D call: TRBD1 (5 bases). The receptor's source is a woman in her thirties or forties in good health and CMV-seropositive. CDR3 residues: CASSQDQGYSEQYF. Written as DNA, the CDR3 is TGTGCCAGCAGCCAAGATCAGGGCTATTCCGAGCAGTACTTC.